This TCR beta chain emerged from a study of shared clonotypes between healthy human individuals. TCRdb's table, derived via immunoSEQ multiplex PCR, lists solely in-frame clones and lacks some. Here the sample spans around 2,000,000 clones, over 85% being singletons. Findings of the study overall: Rarefaction indicated that sorted-subset sequencing remained incomplete although depth was large. It was the non-shared clonotypes that had lower generation probabilities than clonotypes shared by all four donors.

On this clone itself: The antigen is undetermined.

Cells designated naive CD8 were CD45RO-negative and were positively selected for CCR7, with terminally differentiated effector memory CD45RA+ cells excluded. The sequence was collected from a man younger than 35 in good health. The sequencing input was naive CD8+ T cells sorted from blood.

This CDR3 is CASDKIGGGGTEAFF. DNA of the CDR3: TGCGCCAGCGACAAAATAGGGGGAGGAGGCACTGAAGCTTTCTTT. The V and J genes are TRBV5-1 and TRBJ1-1; tentative D call: TRBD1 (6 bases). V dropped 7 bases and J dropped 4 bases, with 20 bases sitting between them. The CDR3 spans 15 residues. The germline gives CDR1 SGHRS, CDR2 YFSETQ.